One and the same sample provided the 14 T cell receptor beta chains below, sequenced in a study of blood T cell repertoires in COVID-19. The method was immunoSEQ multiplex PCR; TCRdb's version includes in-frame clones alone and lacks a portion of them. The data show around 170,000 clones, around 80% seen once. Sequences were obtained from PBMCs or T cells enriched from blood (not recorded which). The receptors come from a man in his forties or fifties who had recovered from COVID-19.

This clone is large (0.1 to 1%) by share. This sequence joins TRBV6-5 and TRBJ2-7; D is perhaps TRBD2 (5 bases). V gave up 6 bases and J gave up 0 bases, with 15 bases separating them. The V gene's germline CDR1 is MNHEY and CDR2 SVGAGI. The CDR3 loop spans 15 amino acids. CDR3 sequence reads: CASSHGRGISYEQYF. For the CDR3, the DNA is TGTGCCAGCAGCCACGGACGGGGAATCTCCTACGAGCAGTACTTC.

The chain carries TRBV5-4 and TRBJ2-7; 7 nucleotides match TRBD1. After removal of 4 bases from V and 4 bases from J, the junction contained 8 bases not matched to a gene. This CDR3 comprises 14 residues. Germline loops: CDR1 SGHNT, CDR2 YYREEE (reference sequence). The CDR3 sequence is CASSQPGQYYEQYF. The CDR3 DNA sequence: TGTGCCAGCAGCCAACCGGGACAGTATTACGAGCAGTACTTC. The full variable domain, with the rest looked up from reference TRBV5-4 and TRBJ2-7, is ETGVTQSPTHLIKTRGQQVTLRCSSQSGHNTVSWYQQALGQGPQFIFQYYREEENGRGNFPPRFSGLQFPNYSSELNVNALELDDSALYLCASSQPGQYYEQYFGPGTRLTVT.

V gene TRBV5-4 combines with J gene TRBJ1-6; tentatively, D is TRBD1 (6 bases). There are 16 residues in the CDR3. Germline assignment: CDR1 SGHNT and CDR2 YYREEE (reference sequence). Trimming removed 3 bases from V and 0 bases from J, with 10 bases in between. The CDR3, as DNA: TGTGCCAGCAGCTCCCTGGACAGCTCCTATAATTCACCCCTCCACTTT. Protein: CASSSLDSSYNSPLHF.

V usage is TRBV2 and J usage is TRBJ2-2; TRBD1 might be the D (6 bases). The CDR3 sequence is 13 residues long. Per the germline V gene, CDR1 is SNHLY and CDR2 is FYNNEI. The V gene lost 5 bases and the J gene lost 4 bases, with 8 bases spanning the gap. The CDR3 DNA sequence: TGTGCCAGCAGTACAGGGTTCACCGGGGAGCTGTTTTTT. It specifies CASSTGFTGELFF.

The V gene is TRBV4-1, the J gene TRBJ1-1, with 7 bases matching TRBD1. Unmatched junction bases numbered 13, after V lost 5 bases and J lost 1 base. There are 17 residues in the CDR3. Germline lookup yields CDR1 MGHRA and CDR2 YSYEKL. In DNA form, the CDR3 reads TGCGCCAGCAGCTTCCATTCGGAAGGGGGCAGGAACACTGAAGCTTTCTTT. Translated: CASSFHSEGGRNTEAFF.

The CDR3 nucleotides read TGTGCCAGCAGCTTGTTTAGTGAGCAGTTCTTC. Translated, it gives CASSLFSEQFF. The chain uses TRBV5-8 and TRBJ2-1, with D hard to call. The V gene lost 1 base and the J gene lost 9 bases, with 5 bases spanning the gap. This CDR3 has 11 residues. Per germline, CDR1 SGHTS and CDR2 YDEGEE.

V usage is TRBV5-1 and J usage is TRBJ2-2, with D possibly matching TRBD1 (5 bases). The CDR3 is 16 amino acids. Germline CDR1 reads SGHRS; CDR2 reads YFSETQ. Deletions cut 4 bases from V and 0 bases from J, with 13 bases between. In DNA, the CDR3 is TGCGCCAGCAGCCCACTCGACAGATCGAACACCGGGGAGCTGTTTTTT. This sequence encodes CASSPLDRSNTGELFF.

This chain uses TRBV6-5 with TRBJ2-7; TRBD1 matches at 8 bases. The CDR3 is 14 amino acids. Germline CDR1 MNHEY, CDR2 SVGAGI. V trimming: 5 bases; J trimming: 2 bases; junction bases outside the gene matches: 5. The CDR3 loop reads CASSPGQGTYEQYF. CDR3 nucleotide sequence: TGTGCCAGCAGTCCCGGACAGGGCACCTACGAGCAGTACTTC.

The chain recombines TRBV6-6 with TRBJ2-3; D possibly corresponds to TRBD2 (6 bases). The V and J ends lost 7 bases and 2 bases respectively, with 13 bases between them. Germline V gives CDR1 MNHNY, CDR2 SVGAGI (reference sequence). This CDR3 spans 14 amino acids. The CDR3 is CASTRDFSTDTQYF. Here the CDR3 DNA reads TGTGCCAGCACCCGGGACTTTTCCACAGATACGCAGTATTTT.

The chain has TRBV18 and TRBJ1-1; D might be TRBD1 (6 bases). The CDR3 length is 15 residues. V was cut by 3 bases and J by 0 bases, with 11 bases left in between. Germline CDR1 is KGHSH and CDR2 is LQKENI. The CDR3 coding sequence is TGTGCCAGCTCACCCGGGACAACTATGAACACTGAAGCTTTCTTT. Translation gives CASSPGTTMNTEAFF.

The chain carries TRBV5-1 and TRBJ2-5; 8 nucleotides agree with TRBD1. The germline CDR1 and CDR2 sequences are SGHRS and YFSETQ. This CDR3 is 13 amino acids long. V lost 6 bases and J lost 3; bases outside the gene matches: 4. Here the CDR3 DNA reads TGCGCCAGCATCGTGGACAGGGAAGAGACCCAGTACTTC. This codes for CASIVDREETQYF.

This clone was recorded a few times. V and J are TRBV6-5 and TRBJ1-3; no definite D call. V lost 0 bases and J lost 8, with 14 bases in between. The CDR3 contains 15 residues. Germline V gene sequence: CDR1 MNHEY, CDR2 SVGAGI. CDR3 in DNA: TGTGCCAGCAGTTACTCGGACGGGGTCCGGGACACCATATATTTT. It encodes CASSYSDGVRDTIYF.

The chain combines TRBV7-2 with TRBJ2-1; 11 nucleotides line up with TRBD2. This CDR3 has 16 amino acids. CDR1 SGHTA and CDR2 FQGNSA come from the germline V gene. Trimming took 6 bases from V and 9 from J; bases not matched to a gene: 13. CDR3 DNA sequence: TGTGCCAGCAGTTCTATAGCGGGGGGGCCGTTAGTTGAGCAGTTCTTC. Amino acid sequence: CASSSIAGGPLVEQFF.

The chain joins TRBV6-1 to TRBJ1-6; 9 bases line up with TRBD1. V shed 2 bases and J 8 bases; nucleotides not matched to a gene: 7. The CDR3 covers 16 residues. Per the germline V gene, CDR1 is MNHNS and CDR2 is SASEGT. The CDR3, as DNA: TGTGCCAGCAGTGAACCACCGGGACAGGGTTATTCACCCCTCCACTTT. Residues: CASSEPPGQGYSPLHF.